What follows are 4 T cell receptor beta chains derived from one specimen sequenced in a study of cytomegalovirus exposure and HLA in healthy donors. The PCR contained 60 Vbeta and 13 Jbeta primers. Assay: immunoSEQ multiplex PCR; the TCRdb copy retains only in-frame clones and omits some. Of under 200,000 clones listed, about 85% were seen once; the top ten hold approximately 0.4%. The sample comprised PBMCs. These receptors came from a male donor in good health and CMV-seropositive.

The chain employs TRBV5-1 and TRBJ2-5, with D perhaps TRBD1 (6 bases). The CDR3 loop spans 15 amino acids. V was cut by 0 bases and J by 1 base, with 10 bases left in between. The germline V gene encodes CDR1 SGHRS and CDR2 YFSETQ. The CDR3 loop is CASSLAPGAQETQYF. The CDR3 DNA follows: TGCGCCAGCAGCTTGGCCCCAGGGGCCCAAGAGACCCAGTACTTC.

This clone was detected only a few times. As DNA, the CDR3 is TGTGCCAGCAGTTACTCAGGGGTGGGAAATGAAAAACTGTTTTTT. Protein product: CASSYSGVGNEKLFF. This chain joins TRBV6-5 and TRBJ1-4, with D possibly TRBD1 on 5 matching bases. The germline gives CDR1 MNHEY, CDR2 SVGAGI. The CDR3 runs 15 residues. Trimming shortened V by 0 bases and J by 5 bases, and 10 bases separated the two germline ends.

In DNA, the CDR3 is TGTGCCAGCAGTTTCCGGGACAGGGGCACTGAAGCTTTCTTT. The encoded protein is CASSFRDRGTEAFF. This chain uses TRBV6-1 with TRBJ1-1; TRBD1 aligns across 10 bases. The CDR3 totals 14 residues. CDR1 MNHNS and CDR2 SASEGT come from the germline V gene. V was pared by 5 bases and J by 4 bases, with 4 bases of the junction left unmatched.

The rearrangement joins TRBV7-3 to TRBJ2-1; no clear D gene. The CDR3 extends over 16 amino acids. Germline V gene data show CDR1 as SGHTA and CDR2 as FQGTGA. V lost 5 bases and J 0 bases, leaving 14 bases between the germline ends. CDR3 sequence (DNA): TGTGCCAGCAGCCGGTCCCTCCCTAGCTCCTACAATGAGCAGTTCTTC. Translation: CASSRSLPSSYNEQFF.